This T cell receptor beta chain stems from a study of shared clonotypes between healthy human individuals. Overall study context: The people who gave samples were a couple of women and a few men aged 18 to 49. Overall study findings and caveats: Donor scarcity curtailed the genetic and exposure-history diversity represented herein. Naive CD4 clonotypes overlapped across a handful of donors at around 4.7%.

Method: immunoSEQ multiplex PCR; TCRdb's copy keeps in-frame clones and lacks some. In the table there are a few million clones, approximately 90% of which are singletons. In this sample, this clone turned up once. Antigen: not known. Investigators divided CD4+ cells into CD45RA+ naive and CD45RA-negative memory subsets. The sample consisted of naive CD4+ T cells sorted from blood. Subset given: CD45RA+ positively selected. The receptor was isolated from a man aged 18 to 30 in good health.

The DNA of the CDR3 is TGTGCCAGCAGCTCCACCGGGACAGGGAACAATGAGCAGTTCTTC. This gives the protein CASSSTGTGNNEQFF. The chain is built from TRBV11-2 and TRBJ2-1; 9 bases line up with TRBD1. This CDR3 spans 15 amino acids. Germline V lookup: CDR1 SGHAT, CDR2 FQNNGV. V lost 4 bases to trimming and J lost 5 bases; unmatched junction nucleotides: 6.